The 4 T cell receptor beta chains reported below all come from one sample, sequenced in a study of cytomegalovirus exposure and HLA in healthy donors. The PCR had 60 Vbeta and 13 Jbeta primers. Sequenced by immunoSEQ multiplex PCR; TCRdb stores in-frame clones only, minus some. The sample holds about 170,000 clones; roughly 79% are singletons and the top ten take more than 2%. Sequenced: PBMCs. The source is a woman aged 25 to 39 in good health and CMV-seropositive.

The chain joins TRBV2 to TRBJ2-7; TRBD2 aligns across 9 bases. The V gene end was trimmed by 1 base and the J gene end by 2 bases; junction bases not matched to a gene: 3. The CDR3 extends over 15 amino acids. Germline CDR1 and CDR2: SNHLY and FYNNEI. CDR3 bases: TGTGCCAGCAGTGAAGGGGCGGGAGGGACCTACGAGCAGTACTTC. Translated: CASSEGAGGTYEQYF.

V usage is TRBV27 and J usage is TRBJ1-4; weak D call: TRBD1 (6 bases). Trimming left V 6 bases short and J 14 bases short, with 13 bases between. Per germline, CDR1 MNHEY and CDR2 SMNVEV (reference sequence). The CDR3 length is 11 residues. The CDR3 protein is CASRQPRGLFF. The CDR3 coding sequence is TGTGCCAGCAGACAGCCTAGGGGGCTGTTTTTT.

This clone has only a few counts. The chain couples TRBV7-2 to TRBJ1-3; TRBD1 agrees at 8 bases. This CDR3 comprises 11 residues. Germline-derived CDR1 and CDR2 are SGHTA and FQGNSA. Trimming at V came to 6 bases and at J to 15 bases, leaving 7 bases not matched to a gene. The CDR3 DNA sequence: TGTGCCAGCAGACAAGCCGACAGGGGATATTTT. Protein: CASRQADRGYF.

This chain links TRBV27 with TRBJ1-4; 7 bases fit TRBD1. The germline V gene encodes CDR1 MNHEY and CDR2 SMNVEV (reference sequence). The length of the CDR3 is 17 residues. With V trimmed by 4 bases and J by 3 bases, 11 bases remained unmatched. The CDR3 sequence: CASSSRLTGAANEKLFF. In DNA form, the CDR3 reads TGTGCCAGCAGTTCCCGTCTTACAGGGGCAGCTAATGAAAAACTGTTTTTT.